The sequence of this TCR beta chain was determined in a study of blood T cell repertoires in COVID-19. Profiling relied on immunoSEQ multiplex PCR, and the TCRdb table lists in-frame clones only, not all of them. The sample has roughly 57,000 clones, 65% to 80% seen once. V shed 4 bases, J shed 3 bases, and the junction held 5 bases outside the gene matches. This CDR3 region has 15 residues. In germline, CDR1 is SGHTA, CDR2 FQGNSA. The source of this sequence is a man aged 65 to 85 with active or convalescent COVID-19. The chain uses TRBV7-2 and TRBJ2-3; TRBD2 matches at 9 bases. Sample: peripheral blood. CDR3 DNA: TGTGCCAGCAGCTCCCTAGCGGGGACGACAGATACGCAGTATTTT. It codes for CASSSLAGTTDTQYF.